This TCR beta chain came from a study of spatial heterogeneity in lung cancer. Study overall: Sequencing consistently turned up more beta-chain sequences than alpha-chain sequences.

The sample holds a few counts of this clonotype. Germline CDR1 is SQVTM and CDR2 is ANQGSEA. Between the trimmed V and J ends, which lost 4 bases and 5 bases, there was a span of 10 bases. This CDR3 is built from 12 residues. TCRdb processed the 5' RACE reads anew with MiXCR; each CDR3 protein has one entry. This table holds more than 40,000 distinct CDR3 sequences, approximately 22% found once. The sample's time point: blood at routine non-recurrence follow-up after resection. TCRs were sequenced from unsorted whole RNA of tumor, nontumor lung or PBMC. The starting material was PBMCs, obtained at follow-up. This chain joins TRBV29-1 and TRBJ2-3; D tentatively reads TRBD1 or TRBD2 (5 bases each). This receptor was obtained from a female donor with early-stage non-small cell lung cancer. DNA of the CDR3: TGCAGCGTTGGTGGGGGTCAAGATACGCAGTATTTT. Protein sequence: CSVGGGQDTQYF.